The T cell receptor beta chain described here comes from a study of blood T cell repertoires in COVID-19. Whole-study context: Some COVID-19 samples were acute and others convalescent; all came from the United States, Italy and Spain. PBMCs, B-cell-depleted T cells, or T cells were the source of the cDNA or gDNA that made up the material.

This table comes from immunoSEQ multiplex PCR, and its TCRdb copy is limited to in-frame clones, with some not included. The sample shows more than 50,000 clones, around 90% of them seen only once. V lost 2 bases and J lost 1; bases outside the gene matches: 2. From germline, CDR1 is LGHDT and CDR2 YNNKEL (reference sequence). The CDR3 runs to 16 residues. The receptor was isolated from a man aged 60 to 69 with active COVID-19. V is TRBV3-1 (or the pseudogene TRBV3-2) and J is TRBJ2-3; the match to TRBD2 covers 11 bases. Sequencing was performed on peripheral blood. The CDR3: CASSQKLAGGTDTQYF. In nucleotides, the CDR3 is TGTGCCAGCAGCCAAAAACTAGCGGGAGGCACAGATACGCAGTATTTT.